This T cell receptor beta chain derives from a study of shared clonotypes between healthy human individuals. Remarks on this clone: The antigen is unknown.

Findings and limits, study-wide: Measured sharing among donors was expected to vary with sequencing depth.

Clones were read by immunoSEQ multiplex PCR, and TCRdb kept only the in-frame ones, dropping some. The repertoire includes just over 2,000,000 clones, 85% to 95% of them detected once, and around 0.13% sits in the top ten. CDR1 is LGHNA, CDR2 YSLEER, per germline. J was trimmed by 3 bases and V by 8 bases; bases with no gene match: 6. The CDR3 totals 14 residues. The source of this sequence is a young man in good health. The sample was naive CD4+ T cells sorted from blood. Subset indicated: CD45RA+ positively selected. This chain connects TRBV4-3 to TRBJ2-3, with 9 positions matching TRBD1. The CDR3 spells CASVLQGATDTQYF. In DNA form, the CDR3 reads TGCGCCAGCGTTTTACAGGGGGCAACAGATACGCAGTATTTT.